The 14 T cell receptor beta chains reported below all come from one sample, sequenced in a study of CD4 T cells in relation to SARS-CoV-2 and coronaviruses. No cognate antigen is known for these TCRs. Produced via immunoSEQ multiplex PCR; TCRdb's table is partial and in-frame only. The sample has about 12,000 clones, 69% seen once; the top ten hold 6.5% to 9.5%. CD4+ T cells from unexposed donors were obtained before the COVID-19 pandemic (2011-2018). CD4+ T cells were isolated from the cells after around 9 days of culture. The sequencing input was CD4+ T cells from PBMCs, cultured in vitro. These receptors all come from a human donor in good health.

The chain has TRBV6-4 and TRBJ2-6, with D unclear. CDR3 length: 14 residues. Germline V gives CDR1 MRHNA, CDR2 SNTAGT. Trimming removed 2 bases at V and 0 bases at J, with 2 bases between. The DNA for the CDR3 is TGTGCCAGCAGTGACAACTCTGGGGCCAACGTCCTGACTTTC. Translated, it gives CASSDNSGANVLTF.

The V and J genes are TRBV9 and TRBJ2-7, with D unclear. This CDR3 spans 13 amino acids. V was cut by 0 bases and J by 3 bases, with 7 bases left in between. The V gene's germline CDR1 is SGDLS and CDR2 YYNGEE. CDR3 region: CASSVGGDYEQYF. The CDR3 region has the DNA TGTGCCAGCAGCGTAGGTGGAGACTACGAGCAGTACTTC.

This clone is medium-sized. The chain carries TRBV18 and TRBJ2-1, with TRBD2 matching 7 bases. V was clipped by 7 bases and J by 5 bases; unmatched bases: 11. This CDR3 contains 15 residues. Germline V CDR1 and CDR2: KGHSH, LQKENI. This CDR3 is CASLIGLAANNEQFF. DNA for the CDR3: TGTGCCAGCTTAATTGGTCTAGCGGCAAACAATGAGCAGTTCTTC.

The J gene is TRBJ2-2, the V gene TRBV5-6, with 14 nucleotides matching TRBD2. The length of the CDR3 is 16 residues. V was clipped by 0 bases and J by 6 bases; unmatched bases: 1. Germline lookup yields CDR1 SGHDT and CDR2 YYEEEE. The CDR3 sequence: CASSLGLAGGPGELFF. The CDR3 bases are TGTGCCAGCAGCTTGGGACTAGCGGGAGGGCCCGGGGAGCTGTTTTTT. The full variable domain, completed using reference TRBV5-6 and TRBJ2-2, is DAGVTQSPTHLIKTRGQQVTLRCSPKSGHDTVSWYQQALGQGPQFIFQYYEEEERQRGNFPDRFSGHQFPNYSSELNVNALLLGDSALYLCASSLGLAGGPGELFFGEGSRLTVL.

This clone was detected a few times. This chain's CDR3 is CASSLDGTHYGYTF. The CDR3 DNA sequence: TGTGCCAGCAGCTTAGATGGGACACACTATGGCTACACCTTC. V and J are TRBV7-9 and TRBJ1-2; a possible D gene is TRBD1 (6 bases). V lost 1 base, J lost 3 bases, and 9 bases lay in between. Germline values: CDR1 SEHNR, CDR2 FQNEAQ (reference sequence). The length of the CDR3 is 14 residues.

The V gene is TRBV20-1, the J gene TRBJ2-1, with D hard to call. The CDR3 has 11 residues. Germline values: CDR1 DFQATT, CDR2 SNEGSKA (reference sequence). Between the trimmed V and J ends, which lost 6 bases and 7 bases, there was a span of 10 bases. CDR3 nucleotide sequence: TGCAGTGCCCTTGTAGGGAATGAGCAGTTCTTC. Amino acids: CSALVGNEQFF.

The chain joins TRBV18 to TRBJ1-2; 8 bases are a match to TRBD1. V lost 0 bases and J lost 3; bases outside the gene matches: 3. CDR3 length: 15 residues. Germline V gives CDR1 KGHSH, CDR2 LQKENI. The CDR3 spells CASSPPSGGDYGYTF. The CDR3 DNA is TGTGCCAGCTCACCACCGTCAGGGGGCGACTATGGCTACACCTTC.

The CDR3 loop reads CASSPDGGSGDEQFF. In DNA, the CDR3 is TGTGCCAGCAGCCCCGATGGTGGGAGTGGAGATGAGCAGTTCTTC. The chain uses TRBV7-7 and TRBJ2-1, with a possible D match to TRBD2 (5 bases). Trimming removed 5 bases at V and 8 bases at J, with 19 bases between. From germline, CDR1 is SSHAT and CDR2 FNYEAQ (reference sequence). The CDR3 totals 15 residues.

This clone was picked up one time. V and J are TRBV27 and TRBJ2-2; D not resolved. Germline assignment: CDR1 MNHEY and CDR2 SMNVEV (reference sequence). This CDR3 is built from 16 residues. Trimming stripped 5 bases from V and 2 bases from J, with 15 bases between. Here the CDR3 DNA reads TGTGCCAGCAGTCCTTCTGGGCGGTTCAACACCGGGGAGCTGTTTTTT. As protein: CASSPSGRFNTGELFF.

V usage is TRBV25-1 and J usage is TRBJ2-2; TRBD2 might be the D (6 bases). The CDR3 length is 13 residues. Germline-derived CDR1 and CDR2 are MGHDK and SYGVNS. Trimming stripped 8 bases from V and 5 bases from J, with 12 bases between. CDR3 bases: TGTGCCAGCTCCGACGGGGGTACCGGGGAGCTGTTTTTT. It is translated as CASSDGGTGELFF.

The genes are TRBV10-3 and TRBJ2-7; TRBD2 might be the D (6 bases). From germline, CDR1 is ENHRY and CDR2 SYGVKD. This CDR3 comprises 14 residues. V shed 4 bases and J shed 6 bases, with 16 bases lying between them. The CDR3: CAISGGTARGEQYF. Written as DNA, the CDR3 is TGTGCCATCAGTGGCGGGACCGCCCGGGGCGAGCAGTACTTC.

J is TRBJ1-5 and V is TRBV2, with D possibly being TRBD1 (5 bases). This CDR3 spans 15 amino acids. Germline-derived CDR1 and CDR2 are SNHLY and FYNNEI. Trimming removed 6 bases at V and 4 bases at J, with 16 bases between. CDR3: CASSDPGRPNQPQHF. The CDR3 DNA sequence: TGTGCCAGCAGCGACCCGGGACGGCCAAATCAGCCCCAGCATTTT.

The V and J genes are TRBV12-3 or TRBV12-4 and TRBJ1-2; 8 positions match TRBD1. CDR3 length: 12 amino acids. Trimming cost V 7 bases and J 8 bases; bases outside gene matches: 6. The CDR3 loop reads CASTRTGSGYTF. CDR3 in DNA: TGTGCCAGCACCCGGACAGGGAGCGGCTACACCTTC.

The chain joins TRBV9 to TRBJ2-7; D possibly corresponds to TRBD1 (6 bases). This CDR3 contains 16 residues. Trimming pared 4 bases from V and 5 bases from J, leaving 22 bases between. Germline V CDR1 and CDR2: SGDLS, YYNGEE. The CDR3 DNA reads as TGTGCCAGCAGCACCATCGTTGGGACAACTGAGGACGAGCAGTACTTC. Its protein is CASSTIVGTTEDEQYF.